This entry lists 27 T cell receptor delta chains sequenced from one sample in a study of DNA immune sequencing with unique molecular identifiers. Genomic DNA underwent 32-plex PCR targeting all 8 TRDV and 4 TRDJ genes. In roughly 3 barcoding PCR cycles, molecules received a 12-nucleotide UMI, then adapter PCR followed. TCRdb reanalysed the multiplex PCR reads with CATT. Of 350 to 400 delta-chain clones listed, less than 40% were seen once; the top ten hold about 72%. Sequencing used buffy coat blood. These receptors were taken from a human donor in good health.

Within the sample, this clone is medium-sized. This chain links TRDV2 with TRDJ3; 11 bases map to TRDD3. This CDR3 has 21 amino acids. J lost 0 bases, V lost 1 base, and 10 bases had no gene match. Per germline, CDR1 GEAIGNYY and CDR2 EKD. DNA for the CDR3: TGTGCCTGTGACACAGTGCTGGGGGATACCCCGAGCTCCTGGGACACCCGACAGATGTTTTTC. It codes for CACDTVLGDTPSSWDTRQMFF.

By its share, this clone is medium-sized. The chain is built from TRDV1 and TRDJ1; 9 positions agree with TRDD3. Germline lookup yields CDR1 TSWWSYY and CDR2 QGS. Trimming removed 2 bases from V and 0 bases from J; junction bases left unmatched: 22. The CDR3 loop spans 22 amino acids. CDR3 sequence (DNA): TGTGCTCTTGGGGAAAGCGAACCACGGGGCCTGGGGGATCTCCCTTACACCGATAAACTCATCTTT. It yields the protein CALGESEPRGLGDLPYTDKLIF.

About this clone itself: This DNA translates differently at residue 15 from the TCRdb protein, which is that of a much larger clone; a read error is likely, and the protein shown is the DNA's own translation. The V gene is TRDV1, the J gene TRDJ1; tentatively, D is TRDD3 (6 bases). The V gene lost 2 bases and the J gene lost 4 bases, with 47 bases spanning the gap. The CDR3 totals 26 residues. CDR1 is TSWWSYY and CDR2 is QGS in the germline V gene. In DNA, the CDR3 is TGTGCTCTTGGGGAATCGGCCCCCTACCACCCCCCTCACTGGGAGATACGCGGCATACCTCTCGATAAACTCATCTTT. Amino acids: CALGESAPYHPPHWEIRGIPLDKLIF.

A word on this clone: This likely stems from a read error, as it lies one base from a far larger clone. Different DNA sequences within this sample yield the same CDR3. Here the CDR3 reads CALGEARRSLLKYWGGRPLIF. CDR3 coding DNA: TGTGCTCTTGGGGAGGCGAGGCGTTCTTTACTAAAGTACTGGGGAGGCAGACCCCTGATCTTT. The rearrangement links TRDV1 to TRDJ4; 7 bases fit TRDD3. The germline V gene encodes CDR1 TSWWSYY and CDR2 QGS. The V segment lost 3 bases and the J segment 1 base; nucleotides outside the gene matches: 26. This CDR3 has 21 residues.

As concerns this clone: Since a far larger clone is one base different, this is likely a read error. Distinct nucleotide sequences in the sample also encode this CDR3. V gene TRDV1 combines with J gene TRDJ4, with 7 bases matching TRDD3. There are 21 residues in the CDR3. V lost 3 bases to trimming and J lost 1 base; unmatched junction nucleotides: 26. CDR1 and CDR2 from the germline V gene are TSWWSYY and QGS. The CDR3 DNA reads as TGTGCTCTTGGGGAGGCGAGGCGTTCTTTTCTAAAGTACTGGGGAGGCAGACCCCTGATCTTT. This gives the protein CALGEARRSFLKYWGGRPLIF.

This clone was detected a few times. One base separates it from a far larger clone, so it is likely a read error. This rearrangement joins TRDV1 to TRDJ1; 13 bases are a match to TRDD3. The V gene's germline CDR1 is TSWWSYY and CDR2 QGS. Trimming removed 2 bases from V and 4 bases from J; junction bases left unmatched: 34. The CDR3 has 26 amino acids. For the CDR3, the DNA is TGTGCTCTTGGGGAATCGGCCCCCTACCGCCCCCCTCACTGGGGGATACGCGGCATACCTCTCGATAAACTCATCTTT. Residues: CALGESAPYRPPHWGIRGIPLDKLIF.

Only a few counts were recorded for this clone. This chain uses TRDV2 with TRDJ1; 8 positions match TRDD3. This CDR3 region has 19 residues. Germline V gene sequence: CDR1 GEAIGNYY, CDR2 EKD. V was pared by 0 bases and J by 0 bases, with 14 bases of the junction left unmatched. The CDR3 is CACDTGLLGESQYTDKLIF. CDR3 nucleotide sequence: TGTGCCTGTGACACCGGACTGCTGGGGGAGTCTCAGTACACCGATAAACTCATCTTT.

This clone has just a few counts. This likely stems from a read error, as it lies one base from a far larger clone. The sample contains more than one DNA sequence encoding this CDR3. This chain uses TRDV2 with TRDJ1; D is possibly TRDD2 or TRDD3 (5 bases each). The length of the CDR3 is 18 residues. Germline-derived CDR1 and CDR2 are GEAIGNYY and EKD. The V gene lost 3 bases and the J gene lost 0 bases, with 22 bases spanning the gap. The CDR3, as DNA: TGTGCCTGTGACCCGGTATTGGGGACTCTTCCCTACACCGATAAACTCATCTTT. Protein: CACDPVLGTLPYTDKLIF.

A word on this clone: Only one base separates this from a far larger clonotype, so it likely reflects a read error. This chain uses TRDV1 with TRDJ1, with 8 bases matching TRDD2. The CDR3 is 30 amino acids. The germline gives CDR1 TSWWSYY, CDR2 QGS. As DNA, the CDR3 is TGTGCTCTTGGGGAACAAGGGCCCTCGCCTTCCTATCCGTGGAAGGGCTATTGGGGGTTCACGCCCACATACACCTATAAACTCATCTTT. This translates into CALGEQGPSPSYPWKGYWGFTPTYTYKLIF.

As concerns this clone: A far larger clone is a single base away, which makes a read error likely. The DNA of the CDR3 is TGTGCTCTTGGGGAGCCGAGGCGTTCTTTCCTAAAGTACTGGGGAGGCAGACCCCTGATCTTT. This codes for CALGEPRRSFLKYWGGRPLIF. This chain connects TRDV1 to TRDJ4, with D perhaps TRDD3 (7 bases). The V end lost 3 bases, the J end lost 1 base, and 33 bases lay between the germline ends. The CDR3 loop spans 21 amino acids. Per the germline V gene, CDR1 is TSWWSYY and CDR2 is QGS.

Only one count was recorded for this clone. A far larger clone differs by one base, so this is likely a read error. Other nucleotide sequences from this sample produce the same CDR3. The CDR3 DNA reads as TGTGCTCTTGGGGAGGCGAGGCGTTCTTTCCTAAAGTACTGGGGAGGCCGACCCCTGATCTTT. This translates into CALGEARRSFLKYWGGRPLIF. The chain joins TRDV1 to TRDJ4; perhaps TRDD3 as D (7 bases). Trimming took off 3 bases at V and 3 bases at J, with 35 bases between the two ends. Per germline, CDR1 TSWWSYY and CDR2 QGS. This CDR3 has 21 amino acids.

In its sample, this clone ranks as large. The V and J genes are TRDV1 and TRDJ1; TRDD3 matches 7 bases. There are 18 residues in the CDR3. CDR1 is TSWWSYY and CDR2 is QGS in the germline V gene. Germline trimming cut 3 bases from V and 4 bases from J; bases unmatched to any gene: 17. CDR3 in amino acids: CALGDGAQGHWGGDKLIF. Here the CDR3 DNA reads TGTGCTCTTGGGGATGGGGCACAAGGCCACTGGGGAGGCGATAAACTCATCTTT.

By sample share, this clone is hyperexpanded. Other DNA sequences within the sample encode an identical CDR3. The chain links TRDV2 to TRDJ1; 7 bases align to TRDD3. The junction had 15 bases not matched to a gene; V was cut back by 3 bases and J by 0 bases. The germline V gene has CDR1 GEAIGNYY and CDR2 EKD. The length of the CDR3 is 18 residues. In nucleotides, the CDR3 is TGTGCCTGTGACCCGGTACTGGGGACTCTTCCCTACACCGATAAACTCATCTTT. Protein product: CACDPVLGTLPYTDKLIF.

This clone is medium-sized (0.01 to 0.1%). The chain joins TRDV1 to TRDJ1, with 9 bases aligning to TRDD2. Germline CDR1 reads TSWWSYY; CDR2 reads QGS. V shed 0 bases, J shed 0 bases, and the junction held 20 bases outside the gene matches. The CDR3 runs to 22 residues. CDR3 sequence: CALGELPPSYGWGTRDTDKLIF. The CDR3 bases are TGTGCTCTTGGGGAACTTCCGCCTTCCTACGGGTGGGGAACCAGGGACACCGATAAACTCATCTTT.

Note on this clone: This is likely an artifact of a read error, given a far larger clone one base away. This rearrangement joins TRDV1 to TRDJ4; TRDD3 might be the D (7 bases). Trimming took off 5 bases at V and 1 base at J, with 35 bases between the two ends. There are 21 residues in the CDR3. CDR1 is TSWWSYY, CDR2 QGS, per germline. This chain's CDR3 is CALGQARRSFLKYWGGRPLIF. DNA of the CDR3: TGTGCTCTTGGGCAGGCGAGGCGTTCTTTCCTAAAGTACTGGGGAGGCAGACCCCTGATCTTT.

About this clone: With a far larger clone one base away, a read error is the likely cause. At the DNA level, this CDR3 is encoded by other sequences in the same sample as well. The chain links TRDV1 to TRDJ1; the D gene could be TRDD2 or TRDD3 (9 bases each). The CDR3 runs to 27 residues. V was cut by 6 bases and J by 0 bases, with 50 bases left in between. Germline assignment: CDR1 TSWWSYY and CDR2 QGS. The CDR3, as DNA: TGTGCTCTTGGCCCCTTCCCGGCCTTCCTACCCTTCTATACTGCGGGGGGATACTCCAAGTACACCGATAAACTCATCTTT. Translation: CALGPFPAFLPFYTAGGYSKYTDKLIF.

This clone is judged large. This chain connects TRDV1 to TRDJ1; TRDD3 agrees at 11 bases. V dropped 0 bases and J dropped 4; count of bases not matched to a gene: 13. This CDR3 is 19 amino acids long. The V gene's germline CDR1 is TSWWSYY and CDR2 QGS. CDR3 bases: TGTGCTCTTGGGGAACTCCCGTACTGGGGGATAAACCTGGGCGATAAACTCATCTTT. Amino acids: CALGELPYWGINLGDKLIF.

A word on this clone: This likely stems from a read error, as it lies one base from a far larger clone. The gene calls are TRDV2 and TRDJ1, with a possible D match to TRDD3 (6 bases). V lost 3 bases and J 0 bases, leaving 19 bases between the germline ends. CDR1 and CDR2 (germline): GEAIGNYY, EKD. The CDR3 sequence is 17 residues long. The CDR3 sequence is CACDQIGDPQNTDKLIF. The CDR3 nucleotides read TGTGCCTGTGACCAGATCGGGGATCCTCAGAACACCGATAAACTCATCTTT.

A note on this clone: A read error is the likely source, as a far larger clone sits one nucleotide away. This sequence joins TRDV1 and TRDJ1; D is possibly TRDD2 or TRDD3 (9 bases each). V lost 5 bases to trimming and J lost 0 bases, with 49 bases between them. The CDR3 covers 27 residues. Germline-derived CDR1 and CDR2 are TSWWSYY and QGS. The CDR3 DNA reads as TGTGCTCTTGGGCTCTTCCCGGCCTTCCTACCCTTCTATACTGCGGGGGGATACTCCAAGTACACCGATAAACTCATCTTT. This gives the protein CALGLFPAFLPFYTAGGYSKYTDKLIF.

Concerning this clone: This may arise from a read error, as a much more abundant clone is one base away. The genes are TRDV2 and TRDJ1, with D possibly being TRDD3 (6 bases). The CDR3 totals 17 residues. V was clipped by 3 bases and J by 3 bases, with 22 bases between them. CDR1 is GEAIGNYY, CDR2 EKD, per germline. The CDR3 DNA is TGTGCCTGTGACCCGATCGGGGATCCTCAGAACTCCGATAAACTCATCTTT. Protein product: CACDPIGDPQNSDKLIF.

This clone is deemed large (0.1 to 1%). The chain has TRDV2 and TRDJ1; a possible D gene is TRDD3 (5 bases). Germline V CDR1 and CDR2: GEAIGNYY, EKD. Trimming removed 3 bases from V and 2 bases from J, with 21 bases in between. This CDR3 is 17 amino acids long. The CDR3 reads CACDSLEGTGFTDKLIF. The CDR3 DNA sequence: TGTGCCTGTGACTCCCTCGAGGGGACAGGGTTTACCGATAAACTCATCTTT.

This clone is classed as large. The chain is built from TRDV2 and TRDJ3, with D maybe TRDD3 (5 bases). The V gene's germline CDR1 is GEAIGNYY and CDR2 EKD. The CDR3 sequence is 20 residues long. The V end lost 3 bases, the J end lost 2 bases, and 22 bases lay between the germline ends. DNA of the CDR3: TGTGCCTGTGACCCTGTCGACCATTCGATACCGCCCTGGGACACCCGACAGATGTTTTTC. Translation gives CACDPVDHSIPPWDTRQMFF.

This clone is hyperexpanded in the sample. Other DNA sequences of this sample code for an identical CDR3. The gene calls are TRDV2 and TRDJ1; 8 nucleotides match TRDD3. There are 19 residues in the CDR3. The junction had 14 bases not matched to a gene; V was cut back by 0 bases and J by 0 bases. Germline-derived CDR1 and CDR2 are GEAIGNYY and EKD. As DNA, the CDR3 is TGTGCCTGTGACACCAGAGGTAACTGGGGGTCACCTTACACCGATAAACTCATCTTT. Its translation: CACDTRGNWGSPYTDKLIF.

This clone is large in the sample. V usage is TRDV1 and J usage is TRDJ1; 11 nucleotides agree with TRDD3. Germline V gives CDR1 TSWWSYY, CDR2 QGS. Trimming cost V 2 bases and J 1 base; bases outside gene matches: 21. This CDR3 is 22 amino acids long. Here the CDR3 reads CALGEEPKFSLGDTKCTDKLIF. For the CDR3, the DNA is TGTGCTCTTGGGGAAGAGCCCAAATTTTCTTTGGGGGATACGAAGTGCACCGATAAACTCATCTTT.

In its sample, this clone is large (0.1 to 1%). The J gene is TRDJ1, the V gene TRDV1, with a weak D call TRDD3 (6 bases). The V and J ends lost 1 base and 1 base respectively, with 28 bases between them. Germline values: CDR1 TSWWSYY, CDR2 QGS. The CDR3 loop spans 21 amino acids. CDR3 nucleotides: TGTGCTCTTGGGGAACCCACTCGGAATGAGGGATATGTTTGGCCCACCGATAAACTCATCTTT. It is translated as CALGEPTRNEGYVWPTDKLIF.

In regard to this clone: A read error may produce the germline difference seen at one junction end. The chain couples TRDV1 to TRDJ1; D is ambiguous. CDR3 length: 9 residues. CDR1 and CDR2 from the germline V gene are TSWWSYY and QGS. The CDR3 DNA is TGTGCTCTTGGGGAACTCTACACTTTT. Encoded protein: CALGELYTF.

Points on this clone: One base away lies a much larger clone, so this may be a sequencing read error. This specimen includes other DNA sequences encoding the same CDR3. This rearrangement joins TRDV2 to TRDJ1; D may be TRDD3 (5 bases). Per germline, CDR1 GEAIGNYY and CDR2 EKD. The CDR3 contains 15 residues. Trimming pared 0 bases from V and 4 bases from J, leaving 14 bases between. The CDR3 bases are TGTGCCTGTGACACCTGGGGCTCCCGCGGCGATAAACTCATCTTT. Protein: CACDTWGSRGDKLIF.